Reported below is one TCR beta chain. What it recognizes is unknown. Germline CDR1 SGHRS, CDR2 YFSETQ. Trimming left V 2 bases short and J 2 bases short, with 16 bases between. This CDR3 is built from 16 residues. The sample belongs to a study of beta chain features in type 1 diabetes. One heparinised draw, averaging roughly 0.12 L, was taken per donor. The study's findings and limits: Healthy donors had naive, central memory and Treg TCRB repertoires that appeared less similar than those seen among patients.

Sequencing targeted expressed TCRB transcripts, as all isolated RNA had been reverse transcribed. Here immunoSEQ multiplex PCR was the method, and the copy in TCRdb shows in-frame clones only, minus some. The sample carries 450,000 to 550,000 clones, about 29% recorded once. Material for sequencing was naive CD4+ T cells from blood. This chain joins TRBV5-1 and TRBJ2-5, with D possibly matching TRBD2 (6 bases). The TCR originated in a young man in good health. In DNA, the CDR3 is TGCGCCAGCAGCTTAACCGGGACTCCAAGACAAGAGACCCAGTACTTC. It yields the protein CASSLTGTPRQETQYF.